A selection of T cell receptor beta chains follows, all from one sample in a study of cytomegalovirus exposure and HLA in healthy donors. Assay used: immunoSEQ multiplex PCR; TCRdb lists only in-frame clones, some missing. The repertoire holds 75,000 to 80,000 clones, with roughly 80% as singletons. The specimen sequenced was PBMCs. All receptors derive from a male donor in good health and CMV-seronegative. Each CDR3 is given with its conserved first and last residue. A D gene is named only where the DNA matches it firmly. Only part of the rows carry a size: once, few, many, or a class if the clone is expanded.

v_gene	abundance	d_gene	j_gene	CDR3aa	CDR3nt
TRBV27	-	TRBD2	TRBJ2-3	CASSLSWREWDTQYF	TGTGCCAGCAGTTTATCGTGGCGGGAGTGGGATACGCAGTATTTT
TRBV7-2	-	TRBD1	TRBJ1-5	CASSGQGRNQPQHF	TGTGCCAGCAGCGGACAGGGCCGCAATCAGCCCCAGCATTTT
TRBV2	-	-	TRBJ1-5	CASSWTEAGQPQHF	TGTGCCAGCAGTTGGACCGAGGCGGGTCAGCCCCAGCATTTT
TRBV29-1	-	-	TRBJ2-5	CSVDPVETQYF	TGCAGCGTTGATCCAGTGGAGACCCAGTACTTC
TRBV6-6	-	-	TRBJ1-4	CASSPVEYEKLFF	TGTGCCAGCAGTCCCGTGGAGTATGAAAAACTGTTTTTT
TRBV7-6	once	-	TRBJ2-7	CASSLARSVNEQYF	TGTGCCAGCAGCTTAGCCCGATCAGTGAACGAGCAGTACTTC
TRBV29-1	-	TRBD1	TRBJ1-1	CSGRDRGTTEAFF	TGCAGCGGCCGGGACAGGGGGACCACTGAAGCTTTCTTT
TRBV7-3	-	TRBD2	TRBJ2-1	CASSSTSGRYNEQFF	TGTGCCAGCAGCTCGACTAGCGGGAGGTACAATGAGCAGTTCTTC
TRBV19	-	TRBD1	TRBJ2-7	CASSPQGAYEQYF	TGTGCCAGTAGTCCGCAGGGGGCCTACGAGCAGTACTTC
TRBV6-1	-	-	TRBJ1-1	CASSEVRGTEAFF	TGTGCCAGCAGTGAAGTAAGGGGCACTGAAGCTTTCTTT
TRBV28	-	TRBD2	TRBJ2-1	CASSVAGASEFF	TGTGCCAGCAGTGTAGCGGGAGCCTCCGAGTTCTTC
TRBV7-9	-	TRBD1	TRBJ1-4	CASSSRTGLNEKLFF	TGTGCCAGCAGCTCCAGGACAGGGTTGAATGAAAAACTGTTTTTT
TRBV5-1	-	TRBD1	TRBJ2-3	CASSLGTGATDTQYF	TGCGCCAGCAGCTTGGGGACAGGGGCTACAGATACGCAGTATTTT
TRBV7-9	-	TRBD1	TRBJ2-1	CASSLGTGLDNEQFF	TGTGCCAGCAGCTTAGGGACAGGGCTCGACAATGAGCAGTTCTTC
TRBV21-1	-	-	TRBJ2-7	CASRDRGTYEQYF	TGTGCCAGCCGGGACAGGGGAACCTACGAGCAGTACTTC
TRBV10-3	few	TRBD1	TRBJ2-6	CAISEETGGGGANVLTF	TGTGCCATCAGTGAGGAGACAGGGGGCGGTGGGGCCAACGTCCTGACTTTC
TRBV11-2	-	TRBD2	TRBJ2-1	CASSFLSGAISYNEQFF	TGTGCCAGCAGCTTCCTTAGCGGGGCTATATCCTACAATGAGCAGTTCTTC
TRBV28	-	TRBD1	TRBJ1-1	CASSLDRGRAFF	TGTGCCAGCAGCTTAGACAGGGGGCGAGCTTTCTTT
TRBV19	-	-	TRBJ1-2	CASSSRGPYGYPF	TGTGCCAGTAGTTCTAGGGGCCCTTATGGCTACCCCTTC
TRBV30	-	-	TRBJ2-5	CAWSGPTWSPQQYF	TGTGCCTGGAGTGGGCCCACATGGTCGCCGCAGCAGTACTTC
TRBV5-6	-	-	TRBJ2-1	CASSLVISVPYNEQFF	TGTGCCAGCAGCTTGGTGATTAGCGTACCCTACAATGAGCAGTTCTTC
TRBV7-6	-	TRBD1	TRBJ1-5	CASSLGTQGVNQPQHF	TGTGCCAGCAGCTTAGGAACACAGGGGGTCAATCAGCCCCAGCATTTT
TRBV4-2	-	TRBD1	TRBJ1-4	CASSQVGQGGEKLFF	TGTGCCAGCAGCCAAGTGGGACAGGGGGGTGAAAAACTGTTTTTT
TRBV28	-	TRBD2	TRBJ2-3	CAAGEAGATDTQYF	TGTGCCGCTGGTGAAGCGGGAGCAACAGATACGCAGTATTTT
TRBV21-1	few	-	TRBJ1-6	CASSKAPGQDSPLHF	TGTGCCAGCAGCAAAGCCCCAGGGCAAGATTCACCCCTCCACTTT
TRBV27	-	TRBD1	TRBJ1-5	CANRTGGTDSNQPQHF	TGTGCCAACCGGACAGGGGGCACGGATAGCAATCAGCCCCAGCATTTT
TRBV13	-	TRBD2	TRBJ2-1	CASSFGTNNNEQFF	TGTGCCAGCAGCTTCGGGACTAACAACAATGAGCAGTTCTTC
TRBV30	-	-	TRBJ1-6	CAWKGLPYSPLHF	TGTGCCTGGAAGGGACTCCCCTATTCACCCCTCCACTTT
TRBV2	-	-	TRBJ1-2	CASSESRVFSGYTF	TGTGCCAGCAGTGAATCCAGGGTCTTCTCTGGCTACACCTTC
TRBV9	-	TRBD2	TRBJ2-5	CASSVGASGEETQYF	TGTGCCAGCAGCGTAGGGGCTAGCGGAGAAGAGACCCAGTACTTC
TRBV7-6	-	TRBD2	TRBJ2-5	CASKPAGGLEETQYF	TGTGCCAGCAAACCCGCGGGAGGGCTGGAAGAGACCCAGTACTTC
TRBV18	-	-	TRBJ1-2	CASSPPDSGYGYTF	TGTGCCAGCTCACCCCCCGACAGTGGGTATGGCTACACCTTC
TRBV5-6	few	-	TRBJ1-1	CASSLGGPTEAFF	TGTGCCAGCAGCTTGGGAGGGCCCACTGAAGCTTTCTTT
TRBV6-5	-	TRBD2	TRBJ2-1	CASTRGTRGCEQFF	TGTGCCAGCACCCGCGGGACTAGAGGGTGTGAGCAGTTCTTC
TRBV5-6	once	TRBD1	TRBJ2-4	CASSRDRGRFGKNIQYF	TGTGCCAGCAGCAGGGACAGGGGGCGGTTTGGGAAAAACATTCAGTACTTC
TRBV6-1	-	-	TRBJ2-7	CASSRGQAREQYF	TGTGCCAGCAGCAGGGGACAAGCTCGGGAGCAGTACTTC
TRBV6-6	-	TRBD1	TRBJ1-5	CASQPGQVNQPQHF	TGTGCCAGCCAACCCGGACAGGTCAATCAGCCCCAGCATTTT
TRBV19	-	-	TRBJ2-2	CASSRGRQGTGELFF	TGTGCCAGTAGCCGAGGGAGGCAGGGTACCGGGGAGCTGTTTTTT
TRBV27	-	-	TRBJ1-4	CASSSPPGRGGKLFF	TGTGCCAGCAGTTCCCCGCCAGGGAGGGGAGGAAAACTGTTTTTT
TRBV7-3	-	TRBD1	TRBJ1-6	CASSLNGQDNSPLHF	TGTGCCAGCAGCTTAAATGGACAGGATAATTCACCCCTCCACTTT